These 5 T cell receptor beta chains were sequenced from one sample in a study of blood T cell repertoires in COVID-19. Here immunoSEQ multiplex PCR was the method, and the copy in TCRdb shows in-frame clones only, minus some. This table holds under 250,000 clones, about 76% found once. Sequenced material: PBMCs or T cells enriched from blood (not recorded which). Source of these receptors: a woman between 50 and 59 years old with acute COVID-19.

DNA of the CDR3: TGTGCCAGCAGCTTCCCATCGACTAGTGAAGAGACCCAGTACTTC. This translates into CASSFPSTSEETQYF. V and J are TRBV7-9 and TRBJ2-5; perhaps TRBD2 as D (6 bases). Trimming left V 3 bases short and J 3 bases short, with 14 bases between. The CDR3 contains 15 residues. From germline, CDR1 is SEHNR and CDR2 FQNEAQ (reference sequence).

The chain has TRBV7-9 and TRBJ1-3; no reliable D call. The ends were cut back, 3 bases at V and 3 bases at J, with 9 bases in the middle. The CDR3 runs 14 residues. The germline gives CDR1 SEHNR, CDR2 FQNEAQ (reference sequence). CDR3 sequence reads: CASSLLIHGNTIYF. The CDR3 DNA is TGTGCCAGCAGCTTGCTTATACATGGAAACACCATATATTTT.

The rearrangement joins TRBV7-2 to TRBJ1-4; no reliable D call. Germline CDR1 reads SGHTA; CDR2 reads FQGNSA. V lost 2 bases and J 4 bases, leaving 14 bases between the germline ends. The CDR3 has 16 residues. The CDR3 sequence is CASSLSGAGINEKLFF. CDR3 sequence (DNA): TGTGCCAGCAGCTTATCTGGTGCGGGGATTAATGAAAAACTGTTTTTT.

The J gene is TRBJ2-7, the V gene TRBV10-3; 7 bases match TRBD2. Germline values: CDR1 ENHRY, CDR2 SYGVKD. Trimming took 0 bases from V and 0 from J; bases not matched to a gene: 2. The CDR3 totals 15 residues. The CDR3 protein is CAISESWGGSYEQYF. In DNA form, the CDR3 reads TGTGCCATCAGTGAGTCGTGGGGGGGCTCCTACGAGCAGTACTTC.

This chain uses TRBV5-1 with TRBJ2-5, with TRBD2 matching 8 bases. Germline V CDR1 and CDR2: SGHRS, YFSETQ. There are 14 residues in the CDR3. The J segment lost 1 base and the V segment lost 4 bases, leaving 3 bases of the junction unmatched. Written as DNA, the CDR3 is TGCGCCAGCAGCCTCGGGGGGGCCCAAGAGACCCAGTACTTC. This codes for CASSLGGAQETQYF. Combining the CDR3 with reference TRBV5-1 and TRBJ2-5 gives the whole variable domain KAGVTQTPRYLIKTRGQQVTLSCSPISGHRSVSWYQQTPGQGLQFLFEYFSETQRNKGNFPGRFSGRQFSNSRSEMNVSTLELGDSALYLCASSLGGAQETQYFGPGTRLLVL.